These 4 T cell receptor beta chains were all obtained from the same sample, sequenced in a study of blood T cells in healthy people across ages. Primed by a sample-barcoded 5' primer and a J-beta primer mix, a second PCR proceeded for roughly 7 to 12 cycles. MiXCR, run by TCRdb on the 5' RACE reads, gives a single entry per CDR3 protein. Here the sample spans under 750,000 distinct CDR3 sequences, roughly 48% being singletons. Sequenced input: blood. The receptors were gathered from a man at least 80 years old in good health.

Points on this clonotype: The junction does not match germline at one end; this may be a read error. The CDR3 bases are TGTGCCAGCAGCCAAACGAGCGGTCCGTACAATGAACAGTTCTTC. Translated: CASSQTSGPYNEQFF. The V gene is TRBV3-1, the J gene TRBJ2-1; a weak D match, TRBD2 (5 bases). The germline CDR1 and CDR2 sequences are LGHDT and YNNKEL (reference sequence). The CDR3 covers 15 residues.

CDR3 in amino acids: CASSDHDGFAGQFF. CDR3 in DNA: TGTGCCAGCAGCGATCATGATGGGTTCGCTGGGCAGTTCTTC. This rearrangement joins TRBV5-5 to TRBJ2-1; D not resolved. CDR1 is SGHKS and CDR2 is YYEKEE in the germline V gene (reference sequence). The CDR3 contains 14 residues. V lost 4 bases, J lost 12 bases, and 20 bases lay in between.

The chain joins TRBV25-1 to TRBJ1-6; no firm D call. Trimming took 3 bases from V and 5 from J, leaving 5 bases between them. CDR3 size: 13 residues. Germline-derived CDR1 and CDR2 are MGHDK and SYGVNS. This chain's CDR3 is CASSEQNNSPLHF. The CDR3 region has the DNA TGTGCCAGCAGTGAGCAGAATAATTCACCCCTCCACTTT.

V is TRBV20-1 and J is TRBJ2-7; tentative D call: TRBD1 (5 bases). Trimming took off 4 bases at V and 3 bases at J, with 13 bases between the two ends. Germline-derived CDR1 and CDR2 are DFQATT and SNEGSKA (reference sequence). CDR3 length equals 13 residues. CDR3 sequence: CSATGHRVYEQYF. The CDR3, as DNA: TGCAGTGCTACAGGGCATAGGGTCTACGAGCAGTACTTC.